This T cell receptor beta chain was sequenced for a study of vaccination and CD4 T cells after COVID-19. Study as a whole: By nasal swab PCR, the convalescent patients were SARS-CoV-2 positive, with several mild cases and one severe.

The CDR3 runs to 16 residues. Germline V gene data show CDR1 as KGHSH and CDR2 as LQKENI. V gave up 3 bases and J gave up 0 bases, with 13 bases separating them. This clonotype was detected a few times. Its antigen is as yet unknown. Once obtained from cultured CD4+ T cells, the DNA was sequenced using the Oncomine TCR Beta short-read assay. TCRdb passed the PCR reads through MiXCR, listing each CDR3 protein once. The sample contains around 14,000 distinct CDR3 sequences, roughly 36% of which appear only once. This sample's treatment: roughly ten-day PBMC culture with coronavirus spike peptide pools or control peptides (ViraFEST assay).

Material for sequencing was cultured CD4+ T cells from blood. The chain couples TRBV18 to TRBJ2-3; weak D call: TRBD1 (5 bases). This TCR derives from a human donor with COVID-19. In nucleotides, the CDR3 is TGTGCCAGCTCACCGTTAGGGGCAAGGAGCACAGATACGCAGTATTTT. This sequence encodes CASSPLGARSTDTQYF.